The clone carrying this TCR beta chain has only a few counts. Produced via immunoSEQ multiplex PCR; TCRdb's table is partial and in-frame only. This table has around 200,000 clones, around nine tenths appearing once. J gave up 9 bases and V 7 bases, and 18 bases lay outside the gene matches. This CDR3 region has 16 residues. Germline CDR1 reads SNHLY; CDR2 reads FYNNEI. This sample was included in a study of blood T cell repertoires in COVID-19. J is TRBJ1-2 and V is TRBV2; 9 bases match TRBD1. The TCR originated in a man younger than 35 with active or convalescent COVID-19. The sample comprised peripheral blood. The CDR3 region has the DNA TGTGCCAGCACCGAAAGGCCCCAGGGGACAGGGTTTCGCTACACCTTC. Translated: CASTERPQGTGFRYTF.